This T cell receptor beta chain was recovered during a study of CD8 T cells in Susac syndrome. TCR beta sequencing was performed on blood CD8+ and CD4+ T cells. This CDR3 is 14 amino acids long. Germline CDR1 reads MDHEN; CDR2 reads SYDVKM. V was trimmed by 6 bases and J by 0 bases, leaving 8 bases between them. The RNA, about 0.5 to 1 ug, was put through reverse transcription using random hexamers. TCRdb reprocessed the immunoSEQ multiplex PCR reads with MiXCR, giving one entry per CDR3 protein. The repertoire holds some 260,000 distinct CDR3 sequences, with roughly 81% as singletons. V is TRBV28 and J is TRBJ2-2, with D tentatively TRBD1 (6 bases). The sample comprised CD8+ T cells from PBMCs. The sequence was collected from a human donor with multiple sclerosis. In DNA form, the CDR3 reads TGTGCCAGCAGACAGGGTCCGAACACCGGGGAGCTGTTTTTT. Its translation: CASRQGPNTGELFF.